This T cell receptor beta chain comes out of a study of T cells in Graves' hyperthyroidism and ophthalmopathy. Looking at the study overall: It was at initial diagnosis, before any treatment, that peripheral blood was collected. Findings of the study overall: A median around 6.4 months before onset, the model predicted ophthalmopathy. Blood held most thyroid clonotypes expanded above 0.001 frequency.

Amplification targeted TCR beta CDR3 regions from RNA transcripts. TCR CDR3 underwent first-round RT-PCR with the HTBI primer set. Using its own MiXCR run on the multiplex PCR reads, TCRdb lists one record per CDR3 protein. The data contain a few hundred thousand distinct CDR3 sequences, more than 15% of them singletons. Germline CDR1 is SGHRS and CDR2 is YFSETQ. The CDR3 contains 14 residues. Trimming took off 2 bases at V and 1 base at J, with 10 bases between the two ends. Ophthalmopathy patients showed a Clinical Activity Score of at least 3, NOSPECS grade of at least 4 and duration under 3 months. This clonotype has at least ten counts. The antigen remains undetermined.

The gene calls are TRBV5-1 and TRBJ2-7; tentative D call: TRBD2 (5 bases). The sequenced sample consisted of blood. The sequence was obtained from a woman under 30 with Graves' ophthalmopathy. CDR3 sequence: CASSFEAESYEQYF. CDR3 nucleotides: TGCGCCAGCAGCTTCGAAGCGGAATCCTACGAGCAGTACTTC.